This T cell receptor (beta chain) is drawn from a study of glioma-infiltrating T cells after dendritic cell vaccination. The CDR3 loop spans 15 amino acids. The V gene's germline CDR1 is KGHSH and CDR2 LQKENI. V lost 4 bases and J lost 10, with 22 bases in between. Method: immunoSEQ multiplex PCR; TCRdb's copy keeps in-frame clones and lacks some. The data show roughly 96,000 clones, with approximately 80% seen just once and around 6% held by the top ten. A few counts support this clone. This receptor was obtained from a human donor with glioblastoma. The specimen was blood, collected before dendritic cell vaccination. This rearrangement joins TRBV18 to TRBJ2-5; TRBD1 might be the D (7 bases). CDR3 sequence: CASSRGTALRVGQYF. The CDR3 region has the DNA TGTGCCAGCTCACGCGGGACAGCCCTCCGGGTAGGCCAGTACTTC.